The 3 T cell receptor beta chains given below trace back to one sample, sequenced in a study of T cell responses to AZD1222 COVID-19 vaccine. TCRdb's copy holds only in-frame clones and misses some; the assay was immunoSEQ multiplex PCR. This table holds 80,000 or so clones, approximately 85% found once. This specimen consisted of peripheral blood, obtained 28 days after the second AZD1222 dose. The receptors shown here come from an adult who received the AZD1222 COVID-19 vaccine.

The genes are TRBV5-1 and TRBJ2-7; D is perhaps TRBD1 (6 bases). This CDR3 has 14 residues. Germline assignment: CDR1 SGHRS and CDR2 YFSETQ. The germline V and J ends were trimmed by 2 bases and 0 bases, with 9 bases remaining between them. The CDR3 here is CASSFGQYSYEQYF. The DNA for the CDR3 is TGCGCCAGCAGCTTCGGACAGTACTCCTACGAGCAGTACTTC.

In DNA, the CDR3 is TGTGCCAGCAGCAGGGGCGCTAACTATGGCTACACCTTC. Protein: CASSRGANYGYTF. This sequence joins TRBV3-1 (or the pseudogene TRBV3-2) and TRBJ1-2; D perhaps matches TRBD1 (5 bases). This CDR3 has 13 amino acids. The V end was cut by 5 bases, the J end by 0 bases, with 7 bases between. Germline assignment: CDR1 LGHDT and CDR2 YNNKEL (reference sequence).

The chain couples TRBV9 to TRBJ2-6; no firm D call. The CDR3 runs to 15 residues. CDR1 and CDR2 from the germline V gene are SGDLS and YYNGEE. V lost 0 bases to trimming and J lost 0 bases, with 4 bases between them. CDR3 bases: TGTGCCAGCAGCGTAGGGGACTCTGGGGCCAACGTCCTGACTTTC. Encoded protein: CASSVGDSGANVLTF. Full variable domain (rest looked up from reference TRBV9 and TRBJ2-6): DSGVTQTPKHLITATGQRVTLRCSPRSGDLSVYWYQQSLDQGLQFLIQYYNGEERAKGNILERFSAQQFPDLHSELNLSSLELGDSALYFCASSVGDSGANVLTFGAGSRLTVL.